The 3 T cell receptor beta chains in this list originate from one sample, sequenced in a study of blood T cells in healthy people across ages. A second roughly 6 to 11 cycle PCR used barcoded and J-beta primers. TCRdb recomputed calls from the 5' RACE reads with MiXCR, one row per CDR3 protein. The sample has 600,000 to 1,000,000 distinct CDR3 sequences, about 62% seen once. Sequencing used blood. The receptor set was obtained from a man aged 25-45 years in good health.

The V and J genes are TRBV14 and TRBJ2-3, with D possibly called TRBD1 or TRBD2 (5 bases each). Germline-derived CDR1 and CDR2 are SGHDN and FVKESK. This CDR3 contains 16 residues. V was cut by 0 bases and J by 0 bases, with 10 bases left in between. DNA of the CDR3: TGTGCCAGCAGCCAAGACCATGGGACCAGCACAGATACGCAGTATTTT. As protein: CASSQDHGTSTDTQYF.

This clonotype has more than one count but fewer than ten. This rearrangement joins TRBV7-9 to TRBJ1-2; 10 bases map to TRBD1. Germline V gene data show CDR1 as SEHNR and CDR2 as FQNEAQ (reference sequence). The CDR3 length is 14 residues. J gave up 8 bases and V 1 base, and 4 bases lay outside the gene matches. CDR3: CASSLGDRGQGYTF. CDR3 sequence (DNA): TGTGCCAGCAGCTTAGGGGACAGGGGACAAGGCTACACCTTC.

The gene calls are TRBV20-1 and TRBJ2-3; TRBD2 matches 10 bases. The CDR3 is 14 amino acids. CDR1 and CDR2 (germline): DFQATT, SNEGSKA (reference sequence). V lost 6 bases to trimming and J lost 0 bases; unmatched junction nucleotides: 3. The CDR3 is CSAQTSGSTDTQYF. The DNA for the CDR3 is TGCAGTGCCCAGACTAGCGGGAGCACAGATACGCAGTATTTT.